The 25 T cell receptor beta chains below come from one sample, sequenced in a study of beta chain features in type 1 diabetes. Every isolated RNA sample was fully reverse transcribed, so sequencing captured expressed TCRB transcripts. Measured with immunoSEQ multiplex PCR; TCRdb has only the in-frame clones, and not every one. The sample consists of 330,000 or so clones, 15% to 20% of them appearing once. The sequenced sample consisted of naive CD4+ T cells from blood. The receptors stem from a woman aged 18-29 years in good health.

This clone was seen a few times. This rearrangement joins TRBV15 to TRBJ1-1; D perhaps matches TRBD1 (5 bases). CDR3 length: 15 residues. The V gene lost 0 bases and the J gene lost 3 bases, with 11 bases spanning the gap. Germline CDR1 LNHNV, CDR2 YYDKDF (reference sequence). The CDR3 bases are TGTGCCACCAGCAGAGATTTAGGGGCGGACACTGAAGCTTTCTTT. Translating it yields CATSRDLGADTEAFF.

The chain carries TRBV11-2 and TRBJ2-1; 8 bases are a match to TRBD1. Germline lookup yields CDR1 SGHAT and CDR2 FQNNGV. Trimming cost V 3 bases and J 8 bases; bases outside gene matches: 3. This CDR3 has 13 residues. The CDR3 loop is CASSFDRGHEQFF. As DNA, the CDR3 is TGTGCCAGCAGCTTCGACAGGGGTCATGAGCAGTTCTTC.

This clone appeared a few times. This sequence joins TRBV2 and TRBJ1-1, with D maybe TRBD1 (6 bases). V lost 8 bases and J 4 bases, leaving 11 bases between the germline ends. The germline CDR1 and CDR2 sequences are SNHLY and FYNNEI. CDR3 length: 12 amino acids. Here the CDR3 reads CASGRRGTEAFF. In DNA form, the CDR3 reads TGTGCCAGCGGCCGCAGGGGCACTGAAGCTTTCTTT.

The V gene is TRBV9, the J gene TRBJ2-1; TRBD2 might be the D (5 bases). There are 12 residues in the CDR3. Germline V lookup: CDR1 SGDLS, CDR2 YYNGEE. The V and J ends lost 3 bases and 8 bases respectively, with 9 bases between them. The CDR3, as DNA: TGTGCCAGCAGCGCGATGGAGGATGAGCAGTTCTTC. Amino acid sequence: CASSAMEDEQFF.

This rearrangement joins TRBV2 to TRBJ1-5; D gene unclear. Trimming removed 4 bases from V and 11 bases from J, with 12 bases in between. The CDR3 sequence is 12 residues long. The germline CDR1 and CDR2 sequences are SNHLY and FYNNEI. CDR3 amino acids: CASSGNTGTQHF. DNA for the CDR3: TGTGCCAGCAGTGGCAACACGGGGACCCAGCATTTT.

This clone was detected a few times. This chain joins TRBV18 and TRBJ2-2; tentative D call: TRBD2 (5 bases). Trimming removed 3 bases at V and 5 bases at J, with 13 bases between. Germline V lookup: CDR1 KGHSH, CDR2 LQKENI. This CDR3 has 15 amino acids. As DNA, the CDR3 is TGTGCCAGCTCACCGCGACTACCTGAGACCGGGGAGCTGTTTTTT. It yields the protein CASSPRLPETGELFF.

This chain joins TRBV15 and TRBJ1-2, with 10 bases lining up with TRBD1. CDR1 LNHNV and CDR2 YYDKDF come from the germline V gene (reference sequence). J lost 7 bases, V lost 3 bases, and 5 bases had no gene match. There are 14 residues in the CDR3. CDR3 nucleotides: TGTGCCACCAGCAGCGGACAGGGGGATAGTGGCTACACCTTC. Protein product: CATSSGQGDSGYTF.

There are a few counts of this clone. This chain joins TRBV7-9 and TRBJ2-3; 11 positions agree with TRBD2. V was clipped by 8 bases and J by 2 bases; unmatched bases: 3. The CDR3 has 14 amino acids. CDR1 is SEHNR, CDR2 FQNEAQ, per germline (reference sequence). In DNA form, the CDR3 reads TGTGCCAGCCAGGGACTAGCGGTCACAGATACGCAGTATTTT. Translating gives CASQGLAVTDTQYF.

This clone has a handful of counts. V and J are TRBV14 and TRBJ2-1; TRBD1 matches 9 bases. The CDR3 has 16 residues. CDR1 is SGHDN and CDR2 is FVKESK in the germline V gene. The V and J ends lost 5 bases and 2 bases, in that order; junction bases with no gene match: 7. CDR3 in amino acids: CASSAGQGNPYNEQFF. CDR3 in DNA: TGTGCCAGCAGCGCGGGACAGGGAAATCCCTACAATGAGCAGTTCTTC.

The table lists this clone with a few counts. V and J are TRBV29-1 and TRBJ2-5, with 7 bases lining up with TRBD1. There are 12 residues in the CDR3. Germline V lookup: CDR1 SQVTM, CDR2 ANQGSEA. With 5 bases clipped from V and 4 bases from J, the junction kept 4 bases outside the gene matches. CDR3 sequence: CSVRTGGETQYF. Here the CDR3 DNA reads TGCAGCGTTAGGACAGGAGGAGAGACCCAGTACTTC.

The chain employs TRBV6-1 and TRBJ1-5; the D gene is possibly TRBD1 (5 bases). Trimming left V 6 bases short and J 0 bases short, with 12 bases between. CDR3 length: 15 residues. Germline CDR1 MNHNS, CDR2 SASEGT. Written as DNA, the CDR3 is TGTGCCAGCAGCCGGACATTTGATAGCAATCAGCCCCAGCATTTT. Amino acid sequence: CASSRTFDSNQPQHF.

In the case of this clone: The same CDR3 is also encoded by other DNA sequences in this sample. The J gene is TRBJ1-5, the V gene TRBV30; tentatively, D is TRBD1 (6 bases). V was shortened by 2 bases and J by 2 bases, with 7 bases between the two germline ends. The CDR3 is made up of 13 amino acids. Germline V gene sequence: CDR1 GTSNPN, CDR2 SVGIG (reference sequence). The CDR3 reads CAWSSGGNQPQHF. As DNA, the CDR3 is TGTGCCTGGAGTTCAGGGGGCAATCAGCCCCAGCATTTT. The full variable domain, rest sourced from reference TRBV30 and TRBJ1-5, is SQTIHQWPATLVQPVGSPLSLECTVEGTSNPNLYWYRQAAGRGLQLLFYSVGIGQISSEVPQNLSASRPQDRQFILSSKKLLLSDSGFYLCAWSSGGNQPQHFGDGTRLSIL.

There are a few counts of this clone. The chain recombines TRBV28 with TRBJ2-4; 9 bases align to TRBD1. The CDR3 is made up of 15 amino acids. Trimming at V came to 7 bases and at J to 1 base, leaving 5 bases not matched to a gene. Germline V lookup: CDR1 MDHEN, CDR2 SYDVKM. The CDR3 bases are TGTGCCAGCACGACAGGGGGTAGGGCCAAAAACATTCAGTACTTC. Its protein product is CASTTGGRAKNIQYF.

This chain links TRBV18 with TRBJ1-2; 9 nucleotides align to TRBD1. The CDR3 is 14 amino acids. Germline CDR1 and CDR2: KGHSH and LQKENI. V dropped 3 bases and J dropped 4; count of bases not matched to a gene: 3. The CDR3 DNA reads TGTGCCAGCTCACCGGGACAGGGTGCCTATGGCTACACCTTC. Protein: CASSPGQGAYGYTF.

This sequence joins TRBV11-2 and TRBJ2-3; TRBD2 might be the D (6 bases). CDR1 SGHAT and CDR2 FQNNGV come from the germline V gene. The ends were cut back, 2 bases at V and 4 bases at J, with 16 bases in the middle. The CDR3 runs 16 residues. The CDR3 loop reads CASSLYRRDWADTQYF. CDR3 DNA: TGTGCCAGCAGCTTATATCGGCGGGATTGGGCAGATACGCAGTATTTT.

This clone was seen more than once but under ten times. This sequence joins TRBV30 and TRBJ1-1, with 7 bases identical to TRBD1. The CDR3 length is 13 residues. CDR1 and CDR2 (germline): GTSNPN, SVGIG (reference sequence). Germline trimming cut 0 bases from V and 5 bases from J; bases unmatched to any gene: 3. CDR3 residues: CAWSVDRATEAFF. The CDR3 nucleotides read TGTGCCTGGAGTGTTGACAGGGCGACTGAAGCTTTCTTT.

This chain joins TRBV5-4 and TRBJ2-5; possible D gene TRBD2, 5 bases. Germline V gene lookup returns CDR1 SGHNT and CDR2 YYREEE (reference sequence). The V end lost 0 bases, the J end lost 5 bases, and 11 bases lay between the germline ends. The CDR3 sequence is 14 residues long. The CDR3 here is CASSLALARETQYF. The CDR3 DNA sequence: TGTGCCAGCAGCTTGGCTCTAGCAAGGGAGACCCAGTACTTC.

This sequence joins TRBV30 and TRBJ2-1; unclear D gene. Per germline, CDR1 GTSNPN and CDR2 SVGIG (reference sequence). V was shortened by 4 bases and J by 12 bases, with 13 bases between the two germline ends. The CDR3 is made up of 11 amino acids. In DNA, the CDR3 is TGTGCCTGGACCCTCTCGATCGGGCAGTTCTTC. It codes for CAWTLSIGQFF.

The CDR3 sequence is CAWSGVSEAFF. CDR3 nucleotide sequence: TGTGCCTGGAGCGGGGTCAGCGAAGCTTTCTTT. The chain employs TRBV30 and TRBJ1-1; D not resolved. Looked up from germline, CDR1 is GTSNPN and CDR2 is SVGIG (reference sequence). This CDR3 spans 11 amino acids. V lost 3 bases and J lost 8, with 10 bases in between.

This clone was detected only a few times. The CDR3 nucleotides read TGTGCCAGCAGTGAAGGGGCCAGGAATGGCTACACCTTC. Residues: CASSEGARNGYTF. This chain connects TRBV2 to TRBJ1-2; D call uncertain. The CDR3 consists of 13 residues. The germline CDR1 and CDR2 sequences are SNHLY and FYNNEI. V was shortened by 1 base and J by 6 bases, with 9 bases between the two germline ends.

The rearrangement uses TRBV25-1 and TRBJ2-1, with 7 positions matching TRBD2. The CDR3 runs 16 residues. The germline V gene encodes CDR1 MGHDK and CDR2 SYGVNS. J gave up 8 bases and V 1 base, and 11 bases lay outside the gene matches. The chain's CDR3 is CASSESIRTRRDEQFF. As DNA, the CDR3 is TGTGCCAGCAGTGAATCAATACGGACTAGGAGGGATGAGCAGTTCTTC.

This clone turned up a few times. The genes are TRBV6-5 and TRBJ1-1, with 10 nucleotides matching TRBD1. The CDR3 length is 15 residues. J lost 0 bases, V lost 6 bases, and 4 bases had no gene match. CDR1 and CDR2 from the germline V gene are MNHEY and SVGAGI. CDR3 sequence (DNA): TGTGCCAGCAGGCGACAGGGGGCGGTGAACACTGAAGCTTTCTTT. Translation: CASRRQGAVNTEAFF.

The V call is TRBV2, the J call TRBJ1-1; 8 bases are a match to TRBD1. The CDR3 contains 14 residues. The V gene end was trimmed by 6 bases and the J gene end by 4 bases; junction bases not matched to a gene: 7. The germline V gene has CDR1 SNHLY and CDR2 FYNNEI. In DNA, the CDR3 is TGTGCCAGCAGCTATGGACAGGGCGCCACTGAAGCTTTCTTT. Translation: CASSYGQGATEAFF.

CDR3: CASSPVGDEQYF. The CDR3 coding sequence is TGTGCCAGCAGCCCCGTAGGGGACGAGCAGTACTTC. The rearrangement joins TRBV5-4 to TRBJ2-7, with D perhaps TRBD1 (5 bases). Trimming took 4 bases from V and 5 from J, leaving 10 bases between them. This CDR3 is 12 amino acids long. The germline gives CDR1 SGHNT, CDR2 YYREEE (reference sequence).

The V call is TRBV5-4, the J call TRBJ2-1; the D gene is possibly TRBD2 (5 bases). Trimming shortened V by 0 bases and J by 4 bases, and 11 bases separated the two germline ends. Germline V gene lookup returns CDR1 SGHNT and CDR2 YYREEE (reference sequence). This CDR3 is built from 15 residues. In DNA form, the CDR3 reads TGTGCCAGCAGCTTGGCAGGATCGGGGTACAATGAGCAGTTCTTC. Translation gives CASSLAGSGYNEQFF.